One T cell receptor (beta chain) is described in this entry. The data were obtained in a study of blood T cells in healthy people across ages. CDR3 length: 16 residues. V shed 5 bases and J shed 0 bases, with 14 bases lying between them. The use of a sample-barcoded 5' primer and a J-beta primer mix characterized a second PCR of about 6 to 12 cycles. Carrying 12 random nucleotides, a template-switch adaptor labeled each individual cDNA molecule. TCRdb re-called the 5' RACE reads through MiXCR, storing one row per CDR3 protein. Of 800,000 or so distinct CDR3 sequences in the sample, less than 80% were seen once.

V and J are TRBV12-3 or TRBV12-4 and TRBJ1-5, with a possible D match to TRBD1 (5 bases). This TCR was sampled from a young man in good health. Sequenced sample: blood. The CDR3 region is CASSGGTFYSNQPQHF. The CDR3, as DNA: TGTGCCAGCAGTGGCGGGACCTTCTATAGCAATCAGCCCCAGCATTTT.